This TCR beta chain derives from a study of CD8 T cells in Susac syndrome. Random hexamers were used to reverse transcribe an amount of about 0.5 to 1 ug RNA. Across 54 Vbeta and 13 Jbeta, immunoSEQ multiplex PCR amplified TCR beta CDR3. One entry per CDR3 protein results from TCRdb running MiXCR on the immunoSEQ multiplex PCR reads. The sample holds a few hundred thousand distinct CDR3 sequences, roughly 81% seen once. This CDR3 spans 14 amino acids. The germline V gene has CDR1 KGHDR and CDR2 SFDVKD. J lost 5 bases, V lost 4 bases, and 4 bases had no gene match. The multiple sclerosis controls comprised treatment-naive patients whose relapsing-remitting disease was stable or active. It was negative isolation that provided the CD8+ and CD4+ T cells, whereas TEMRA cells were enriched by FACS.

The specimen sequenced was CD8+ T cells from PBMCs. This TCR came from a human donor with multiple sclerosis. The rearrangement uses TRBV24-1 and TRBJ2-1; 7 positions agree with TRBD1. The CDR3 DNA is TGTGCCACCAGTGACTCGGGACAGAACAATGAGCAGTTCTTC. Protein: CATSDSGQNNEQFF.